Here is one TCR beta chain with its context. This clonotype occurred a few times. Its antigen is unknown. Nothing much larger sits one base from this clone, and base qualities are not available. The source of the sample is a study of human T cells and chemical hapten exposure (dated by TCRdb to about 2021). A note on the overall study: For sensitization, 2% DPC in acetone was applied to a roughly 2 cm by roughly 2 cm area of upper inner arm skin. Patients additionally received weekly therapeutic DPC doses to the scalp throughout the roughly 25-week study period. Patch testing was done on the upper back using Finn chambers containing 0.01% DPC, and results were scored after 6 days according to International Contact Dermatitis Research Group standards. The mostly female patient cohort included alopecia areata with under or over 50% scalp involvement, alopecia totalis and alopecia universalis. The libraries were sequenced as a pool, and the TCR yield per sample differed mostly because of small variations in library volumes within the pool. Peripheral blood TCR repertoire changes were tracked in vivo in alopecia patients during primary and secondary sensitization to the hapten diphenylcyclopropenone (DPC). Patient blood was sampled pre-sensitization (week 0) and at 2, 6 and about 24 weeks after DPC sensitization. For TCR sequencing, blood came from 25 to 35 alopecia patients at anywhere from one to four time points (pre-sensitization, 2, 6 and 24 weeks). Broader findings and caveats from the paper: Patch test score was positively correlated with the number of PT1 expanded TCRs, with significance at thresholds 8, 16 and 32 but not at 4. All patients had alopecia, a presumed autoimmune disease, so their immune response might differ from that of healthy individuals. DPC sensitization did not change the number of TCRs with a frequency above 1 in 1000, and there was no evidence of changes in global repertoire structure. Repeated subsampling changed both the strength of the expansion versus patch-test correlation and the threshold at which the correlation became significant. Compared with pre-sensitization or healthy control sets, expanded TCRs formed significantly more large CDR3 similarity clusters, which is consistent with antigen-driven responses.

The receptor library was made with RACE. Data came from a NextSeq 500. During library preparation, unique molecular identifiers were attached to individual cDNA molecules so that TCRs could be counted in a quantitative, reproducible way. Both TCR alpha and TCR beta chains were sequenced from each blood RNA sample. The paper's data handling went like this. The median number of TCRs per sample was some 100,000, ranging from roughly 23,224 to 700,000. The Decombinator software suite was used to annotate the V, J and CDR3 of the TCR reads. For PS versus PT1 abundance plots, all samples were subsampled to the same number of TCRs (28,000). Expanded TCRs were defined as absent before sensitization and observed at least eight times at the 2-week time point. TCRdb trimmed the raw reads at Q25, called clones with MiXCR and kept productive beta chains. CDR3 protein duplicates are merged, each entry listing the most common genes and DNA. What appears here as the V and J calls and clone size reflects TCRdb's work, not the paper's. Within this sample are under 100,000 distinct CDR3 sequences, with roughly 10% of them counted one time only. The ten largest clones capture approximately 2.5% of the sample.

V is pruned by 0 bases and J by 1 base, leaving 5 bases of the junction without a gene match. The CDR3 runs 16 amino acids, cysteine and phenylalanine included. The DNA shown is the 48-base CDR3, in frame from base 1. The germline V gene provides CDR1 SGHRS and CDR2 YFSETQ. The time point label on this specimen signifies: patch test 2, 6 weeks after DPC sensitization. Sample treatment or condition, as interpreted from the label and publication: therapeutic diphenylcyclopropenone sensitization with weekly scalp DPC. At every patch-test visit, the blood draw took place before the patch test was put on. To be eligible, patients had to be aged 18 to 70, diagnosed with alopecia and judged suitable for DPC therapy, while pregnant patients were excluded. Total RNA was extracted from unfractionated whole blood that had been collected in Tempus Blood RNA tubes.

The chain joins TRBV5-1 to TRBJ2-3, and 7 bases in between align with TRBD2. The receptor was derived from a young woman with alopecia areata. Some clones in this sample may be carry-over from other donors' samples. The source was whole blood, collected in connection with sensitization to the hapten diphenylcyclopropenone (DPC). The CDR3 loop reads CASSLGASGGTDTQYF. The DNA sequence is given as TGCGCCAGCAGCTTGGGGGCTAGCGGTGGCACAGATACGCAGTATTTT.